Listed here are 29 T cell receptor beta chains from one sample, sequenced in a study of shared clonotypes between healthy human individuals. Assay: immunoSEQ multiplex PCR; the TCRdb copy retains only in-frame clones and omits some. The sample lists about 1,900,000 clones; roughly 94% were seen once. CD45RO-negative CD8 cells positively selected for CCR7 made up the naive population, which excluded terminally differentiated effector memory CD45RA+ cells. Sequencing was performed on naive CD8+ T cells sorted from blood. These receptors all come from a young man in good health.

This sequence joins TRBV4-1 and TRBJ2-3; possible D gene TRBD2, 6 bases. The CDR3 contains 16 residues. Germline assignment: CDR1 MGHRA and CDR2 YSYEKL. Trimming left V 0 bases short and J 3 bases short, with 13 bases between. CDR3 sequence reads: CASSQEGGIWTDTQYF. The CDR3 DNA reads as TGCGCCAGCAGCCAAGAAGGCGGGATTTGGACAGATACGCAGTATTTT.

This clone was picked up one time. The chain combines TRBV7-8 with TRBJ2-2, with D possibly matching TRBD2 (5 bases). This CDR3 has 15 amino acids. Germline CDR1 SGHVS, CDR2 FQNEAQ. Trimming pared 4 bases from V and 3 bases from J, leaving 12 bases between. CDR3 nucleotides: TGTGCCAGCAGCTCTCTGGTCGGGGACACCGGGGAGCTGTTTTTT. This translates into CASSSLVGDTGELFF.

The genes are TRBV28 and TRBJ1-5, with D unresolved. CDR3 length: 15 residues. V lost 6 bases and J 4 bases, leaving 16 bases between the germline ends. Germline CDR1 and CDR2: MDHEN and SYDVKM. The CDR3 region has the DNA TGTGCCAGCAGCCGTGGGGAGGGTTGGAATCAGCCCCAGCATTTT. This gives the protein CASSRGEGWNQPQHF.

V and J are TRBV18 and TRBJ1-5, with 9 bases aligning to TRBD1. The CDR3 spans 16 residues. After removal of 4 bases from V and 0 bases from J, the junction contained 4 bases not matched to a gene. Germline V gene data show CDR1 as KGHSH and CDR2 as LQKENI. CDR3 nucleotides: TGTGCCAGCTCACTCGACAGGGGGTATAGCAATCAGCCCCAGCATTTT. Protein sequence: CASSLDRGYSNQPQHF.

The chain links TRBV27 to TRBJ2-7; a possible D gene is TRBD1 (6 bases). In germline, CDR1 is MNHEY, CDR2 SMNVEV (reference sequence). The CDR3 extends over 14 amino acids. V dropped 5 bases and J dropped 3 bases, with 14 bases sitting between them. The CDR3 loop is CASSEDSGVYEQYF. The CDR3 DNA reads as TGTGCCAGCAGTGAGGACAGCGGAGTCTACGAGCAGTACTTC.

This sequence joins TRBV5-8 and TRBJ1-1; D unclear. The length of the CDR3 is 14 residues. CDR1 is SGHTS, CDR2 YDEGEE, per germline. Trimming removed 0 bases from V and 4 bases from J, with 10 bases in between. The CDR3 DNA reads as TGTGCCAGCAGCTTGGCAGTAAGAGGCACTGAAGCTTTCTTT. It encodes CASSLAVRGTEAFF.

A single count supports this clone. V usage is TRBV4-3 and J usage is TRBJ1-4, with a weak D call TRBD1 (5 bases). The V and J ends lost 3 bases and 3 bases respectively, with 11 bases between them. Germline CDR1 reads LGHNA; CDR2 reads YSLEER. The CDR3 is made up of 15 amino acids. This chain's CDR3 is CASSHRGTSNEKLFF. Here the CDR3 DNA reads TGCGCCAGCAGCCATAGAGGGACGTCTAATGAAAAACTGTTTTTT.

With regard to this clone: Additional DNA sequences in this sample encode the identical CDR3. The rearrangement links TRBV7-8 to TRBJ2-7; tentatively, D is TRBD1 (5 bases). Germline V gives CDR1 SGHVS, CDR2 FQNEAQ. The CDR3 covers 13 residues. V was cut by 1 base and J by 2 bases, with 6 bases left in between. CDR3 loop: CASSLGTTYEQYF. In DNA, the CDR3 is TGTGCCAGCAGCTTAGGGACAACCTACGAGCAGTACTTC.

This chain joins TRBV6-6 and TRBJ1-4, with unresolved D. Per germline, CDR1 MNHNY and CDR2 SVGAGI (reference sequence). Trimming pared 6 bases from V and 8 bases from J, leaving 16 bases between. This CDR3 is 14 amino acids long. CDR3: CASSYGILGEKLFF. The DNA for the CDR3 is TGTGCCAGCAGCTACGGGATCCTGGGGGAAAAACTGTTTTTT.

This clone was seen only a few times. The rearrangement links TRBV7-9 to TRBJ1-2, with D uncertain. Germline V gene sequence: CDR1 SEHNR, CDR2 FQNEAQ (reference sequence). CDR3 length: 16 residues. The V end lost 5 bases, the J end lost 4 bases, and 20 bases lay between the germline ends. The CDR3 region is CASSPQWARAVYGYTF. The DNA for the CDR3 is TGTGCCAGCAGCCCACAGTGGGCTCGGGCAGTCTATGGCTACACCTTC.

V gene TRBV7-3 combines with J gene TRBJ1-5, with unresolved D. The CDR3 extends over 13 amino acids. V lost 5 bases and J lost 4, with 9 bases in between. Germline assignment: CDR1 SGHTA and CDR2 FQGTGA. CDR3 loop: CASSLGPNQPQHF. In DNA form, the CDR3 reads TGTGCCAGCAGCCTCGGGCCAAATCAGCCCCAGCATTTT.

The rearrangement uses TRBV19 and TRBJ1-6, with 9 bases identical to TRBD1. CDR1 is LNHDA, CDR2 SQIVND, per germline (reference sequence). The CDR3 has 16 amino acids. V dropped 6 bases and J dropped 8; count of bases not matched to a gene: 11. Here the CDR3 reads CASSPPPGQGDSPLHF. The CDR3 bases are TGTGCCAGTAGCCCTCCCCCGGGACAGGGAGATTCACCCCTCCACTTT.

Only one count was recorded for this clone. The chain couples TRBV11-2 to TRBJ2-1; D unresolved. Deletions cut 0 bases from V and 3 bases from J, with 12 bases between. The CDR3 runs to 16 residues. Germline V gives CDR1 SGHAT, CDR2 FQNNGV. For the CDR3, the DNA is TGTGCCAGCAGCTTAGATCTACGACTGTTCTACAATGAGCAGTTCTTC. Its translation is CASSLDLRLFYNEQFF.

The chain uses TRBV7-9 and TRBJ1-4; 8 nucleotides agree with TRBD1. The CDR3 has 15 amino acids. The J segment lost 7 bases and the V segment lost 4 bases, leaving 8 bases of the junction unmatched. Per the germline V gene, CDR1 is SEHNR and CDR2 is FQNEAQ (reference sequence). The chain's CDR3 is CASSSLTGDSEKLFF. The CDR3 region has the DNA TGTGCCAGCAGCTCGCTGACAGGGGACAGTGAAAAACTGTTTTTT. Full variable domain (remainder filled in from reference TRBV7-9 and TRBJ1-4): DTGVSQNPRHKITKRGQNVTFRCDPISEHNRLYWYRQTLGQGPEFLTYFQNEAQLEKSRLLSDRFSAERPKGSFSTLEIQRTEQGDSAMYLCASSSLTGDSEKLFFGSGTQLSVL.

CDR3: CASSFMGPDPNYGYTF. CDR3 nucleotide sequence: TGTGCCAGCAGTTTTATGGGACCGGACCCTAACTATGGCTACACCTTC. The chain combines TRBV27 with TRBJ1-2, with TRBD1 as a possible D gene (5 bases). Between the trimmed V and J ends, which lost 3 bases and 0 bases, there was a span of 14 bases. This CDR3 contains 16 residues. Germline-derived CDR1 and CDR2 are MNHEY and SMNVEV (reference sequence).

CDR3 region: CASSHPTTGGDSFGNEQFF. The CDR3 DNA is TGTGCCAGCAGCCACCCGACGACAGGGGGTGATTCATTCGGCAATGAGCAGTTCTTC. The chain employs TRBV11-2 and TRBJ2-1; 9 bases align to TRBD1. The CDR3 contains 19 residues. V gave up 5 bases and J gave up 6 bases; unmatched junction bases: 20. In germline, CDR1 is SGHAT, CDR2 FQNNGV.

The chain carries TRBV11-3 and TRBJ2-3, with 7 nucleotides matching TRBD2. Trimming took 2 bases from V and 2 from J; bases not matched to a gene: 4. The CDR3 spans 15 residues. Germline V lookup: CDR1 SGHNT, CDR2 YENEEA. The CDR3 DNA sequence: TGTGCCAGCAGCTTAATAGCGGGTAACACAGATACGCAGTATTTT. The encoded protein is CASSLIAGNTDTQYF.

The chain carries TRBV28 and TRBJ2-3; D tentatively fits TRBD1 or TRBD2 (5 bases each). The CDR3 runs 16 residues. The germline V gene encodes CDR1 MDHEN and CDR2 SYDVKM. The ends were cut back, 5 bases at V and 1 base at J, with 16 bases in the middle. The CDR3 reads CASSRDQGWGTDTQYF. The CDR3 DNA follows: TGTGCCAGCAGTCGGGACCAGGGTTGGGGCACAGATACGCAGTATTTT.

This chain links TRBV7-9 with TRBJ1-1, with a possible D match to TRBD1 (6 bases). The V and J ends lost 1 base and 2 bases respectively, with 11 bases between them. This CDR3 comprises 15 residues. Germline V gene data show CDR1 as SEHNR and CDR2 as FQNEAQ (reference sequence). The CDR3 protein is CASSLDRQVNTEAFF. CDR3 nucleotide sequence: TGTGCCAGCAGCTTAGACCGACAGGTTAACACTGAAGCTTTCTTT. The full variable domain, in which reference TRBV7-9 and TRBJ1-1 provide the parts outside the CDR3, is DTGVSQNPRHKITKRGQNVTFRCDPISEHNRLYWYRQTLGQGPEFLTYFQNEAQLEKSRLLSDRFSAERPKGSFSTLEIQRTEQGDSAMYLCASSLDRQVNTEAFFGQGTRLTVV.

The chain is built from TRBV18 and TRBJ2-7; D may match TRBD1 or TRBD2 (6 bases each). The CDR3 is 14 amino acids. The V gene's germline CDR1 is KGHSH and CDR2 LQKENI. Trimming took 3 bases from V and 4 from J, leaving 13 bases between them. CDR3 sequence: CASSPPGGQYEQYF. DNA for the CDR3: TGTGCCAGCTCACCCCCCGGGGGACAATACGAGCAGTACTTC.

A word on this clone: The junction departs from the called germline gene at one end, perhaps through a read error. The chain carries TRBV7-9 and TRBJ1-1; a weak D match, TRBD1 (6 bases). The CDR3 contains 14 residues. Germline V gives CDR1 SEHNR, CDR2 FQNEAQ (reference sequence). The CDR3: CASSLVTGNSEAFF. The CDR3 region has the DNA TGTGCCAGCAGCTTAGTCACAGGGAACAGTGAAGCTTTCTTT.

The rearrangement links TRBV15 to TRBJ2-7; a weak D match, TRBD1 (5 bases). This CDR3 is built from 15 residues. Germline assignment: CDR1 LNHNV and CDR2 YYDKDF (reference sequence). Trimming removed 0 bases at V and 3 bases at J, with 12 bases between. The CDR3 is CATSRELTVVYEQYF. DNA of the CDR3: TGTGCCACCAGCAGAGAGTTGACAGTAGTCTACGAGCAGTACTTC.

This clone came up once. The chain uses TRBV6-5 and TRBJ1-5; D remains unclear. CDR1 is MNHEY and CDR2 is SVGAGI in the germline V gene. The CDR3 consists of 14 residues. With 6 bases removed from V and 3 bases from J, the gap between germline ends came to 12 bases. As DNA, the CDR3 is TGTGCCAGCAGCCAGTCCTTGGTCAATCAGCCCCAGCATTTT. Its translation: CASSQSLVNQPQHF.

This rearrangement joins TRBV7-8 to TRBJ1-4; weak D call: TRBD1 (5 bases). The germline V gene encodes CDR1 SGHVS and CDR2 FQNEAQ. The V end lost 2 bases, the J end lost 6 bases, and 13 bases lay between the germline ends. CDR3 length: 15 residues. CDR3 residues: CASSLTGTGYEKLFF. The CDR3 DNA reads TGTGCCAGCAGCTTAACCGGGACTGGCTATGAAAAACTGTTTTTT.

The V call is TRBV7-9, the J call TRBJ1-3; D uncertain. Trimming pared 5 bases from V and 7 bases from J, leaving 9 bases between. The CDR3 loop spans 12 amino acids. The germline CDR1 and CDR2 sequences are SEHNR and FQNEAQ (reference sequence). Written as DNA, the CDR3 is TGTGCCAGCAGCCCTAAGTGGAACACCATATATTTT. Translation gives CASSPKWNTIYF.

This chain connects TRBV7-6 to TRBJ2-5; 11 bases are shared with TRBD2. The CDR3 has 15 residues. Germline V gene sequence: CDR1 SGHVS, CDR2 FNYEAQ. V dropped 5 bases and J dropped 5; count of bases not matched to a gene: 7. The CDR3 sequence is CASSLTSGSAETQYF. Here the CDR3 DNA reads TGTGCCAGCAGCCTAACTAGCGGGAGTGCTGAGACCCAGTACTTC. The full variable domain, with the rest looked up from reference TRBV7-6 and TRBJ2-5, is GAGVSQSPRYKVTKRGQDVALRCDPISGHVSLYWYRQALGQGPEFLTYFNYEAQQDKSGLPNDRFSAERPEGSISTLTIQRTEQRDSAMYRCASSLTSGSAETQYFGPGTRLLVL.

This clone was found once. The genes are TRBV15 and TRBJ2-5; no clear D gene. The CDR3 is 12 amino acids. The germline CDR1 and CDR2 sequences are LNHNV and YYDKDF (reference sequence). V lost 4 bases and J 5 bases, leaving 8 bases between the germline ends. CDR3 amino acids: CATSIETETQYF. CDR3 bases: TGTGCCACCAGCATTGAGACGGAGACCCAGTACTTC. Together with reference TRBV15 and TRBJ2-5, the CDR3 gives the full variable domain: DAMVIQNPRYQVTQFGKPVTLSCSQTLNHNVMYWYQQKSSQAPKLLFHYYDKDFNNEADTPDNFQSRRPNTSFCFLDIRSPGLGDTAMYLCATSIETETQYFGPGTRLLVL.

This clone was counted once. J is TRBJ1-6 and V is TRBV19; D not certain. V shed 10 bases and J shed 0 bases, with 10 bases lying between them. CDR3 length equals 14 residues. The V gene's germline CDR1 is LNHDA and CDR2 SQIVND (reference sequence). The CDR3: CATPGSSYNSPLHF. CDR3 sequence (DNA): TGTGCCACCCCCGGGAGCTCCTATAATTCACCCCTCCACTTT.

The J gene is TRBJ1-2, the V gene TRBV5-1, with 8 bases fitting TRBD1. Germline CDR1 is SGHRS and CDR2 is YFSETQ. CDR3 length equals 17 residues. Trimming removed 3 bases from V and 12 bases from J; junction bases left unmatched: 22. The CDR3 DNA sequence: TGCGCCAGCAGCTGGGGACAGGAGGGCCGACCGACCGGTAGCCACACCTTC. Translating it yields CASSWGQEGRPTGSHTF. The full variable domain, its missing parts supplied by reference TRBV5-1 and TRBJ1-2, is KAGVTQTPRYLIKTRGQQVTLSCSPISGHRSVSWYQQTPGQGLQFLFEYFSETQRNKGNFPGRFSGRQFSNSRSEMNVSTLELGDSALYLCASSWGQEGRPTGSHTFGSGTRLTVV.